This T cell receptor (beta chain) originates from a study of cytomegalovirus exposure and HLA in healthy donors. Whole-study results and caveats: A few chains linked to CMV were shown in vitro to be specific for CMV antigens. Common viral pathogens were later found to be apparently linked to several of the most significant clusters.

The PCR made use of 60 Vbeta and 13 Jbeta primers. Method: immunoSEQ multiplex PCR; TCRdb's copy keeps in-frame clones and lacks some. The sample holds more than 50,000 clones, over 75% seen once. Concerning this clone itself: The target antigen is unknown.

The CDR3 is 13 amino acids. After removal of 5 bases from V and 6 bases from J, the junction contained 5 bases not matched to a gene. Germline-derived CDR1 and CDR2 are MNHNS and SASEGT. Input material: PBMCs. The chain recombines TRBV6-1 with TRBJ2-7, with 9 bases aligning to TRBD1. The sequence came from a female donor in good health and CMV-seronegative. CDR3 nucleotides: TGTGCCAGCAGTCGGGACAGGGAATTCGAGCAGTACTTC. Translating gives CASSRDREFEQYF.